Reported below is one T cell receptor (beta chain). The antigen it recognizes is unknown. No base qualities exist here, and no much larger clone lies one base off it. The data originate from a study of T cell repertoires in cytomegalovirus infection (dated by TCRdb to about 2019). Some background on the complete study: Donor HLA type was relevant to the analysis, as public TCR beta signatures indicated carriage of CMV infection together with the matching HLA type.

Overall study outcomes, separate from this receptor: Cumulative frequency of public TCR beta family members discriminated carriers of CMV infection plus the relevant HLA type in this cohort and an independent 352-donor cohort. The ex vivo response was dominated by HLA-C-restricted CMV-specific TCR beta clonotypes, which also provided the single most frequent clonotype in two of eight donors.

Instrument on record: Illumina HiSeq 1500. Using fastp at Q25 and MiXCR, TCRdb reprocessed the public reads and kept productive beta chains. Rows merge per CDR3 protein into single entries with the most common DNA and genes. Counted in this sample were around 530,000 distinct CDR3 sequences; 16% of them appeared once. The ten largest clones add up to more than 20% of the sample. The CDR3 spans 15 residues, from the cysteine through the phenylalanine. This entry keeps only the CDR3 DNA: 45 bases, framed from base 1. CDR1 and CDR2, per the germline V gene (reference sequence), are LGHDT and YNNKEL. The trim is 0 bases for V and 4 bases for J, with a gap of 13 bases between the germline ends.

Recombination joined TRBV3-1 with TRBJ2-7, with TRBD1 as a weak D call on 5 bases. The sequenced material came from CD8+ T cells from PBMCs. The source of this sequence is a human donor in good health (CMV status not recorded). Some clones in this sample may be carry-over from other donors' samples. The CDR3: CASSQDKPGAYEQYF. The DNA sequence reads TGTGCCAGCAGCCAAGATAAGCCTGGGGCTTACGAGCAGTACTTC.